The 9 T cell receptor beta chains below were found in one sample sequenced in a study of blood T cells in healthy people across ages. The use of a sample-barcoded 5' primer and a J-beta primer mix characterized a second PCR of about 7 to 12 cycles. A single record per CDR3 protein comes from TCRdb applying MiXCR to the 5' RACE reads. The profile covers around 320,000 distinct CDR3 sequences, with 27% appearing a single time and around 30% taken by the ten largest. Sequenced: blood. The receptors originated from a woman between 70 and 85 years old in good health.

The rearrangement links TRBV7-2 to TRBJ2-2; D is possibly TRBD1 (5 bases). The CDR3 consists of 13 residues. The V and J ends lost 5 bases and 6 bases respectively, with 10 bases between them. From germline, CDR1 is SGHTA and CDR2 FQGNSA. The DNA of the CDR3 is TGTGCCAGCAGCGGACAAACGGCCGGGGAGCTGTTTTTT. Protein: CASSGQTAGELFF. Full variable domain (rest looked up from reference TRBV7-2 and TRBJ2-2): GAGVSQSPSNKVTEKGKDVELRCDPISGHTALYWYRQSLGQGLEFLIYFQGNSAPDKSGLPSDRFSAERTGGSVSTLTIQRTQQEDSAVYLCASSGQTAGELFFGEGSRLTVL.

This clonotype was observed a handful of times. The chain links TRBV5-1 to TRBJ2-5; 8 nucleotides line up with TRBD2. The J call is in doubt because the DNA end fits TRBJ2-1 better. CDR1 is SGHRS and CDR2 is YFSETQ in the germline V gene. This CDR3 contains 16 residues. CDR3 sequence: CASSLSGGAGQREQFF. The CDR3 nucleotides are TGCGCCAGCAGCTTGTCGGGAGGGGCCGGCCAAAGGGAGCAGTTCTTC.

This clonotype occurred a few times. The V and J genes are TRBV18 and TRBJ1-1, with no clear D. V lost 3 bases and J lost 2, with 10 bases in between. In germline, CDR1 is KGHSH, CDR2 LQKENI. CDR3 length equals 14 residues. CDR3 sequence (DNA): TGTGCCAGCTCACCCCAGTATGGAAACACTGAAGCTTTCTTT. It translates to CASSPQYGNTEAFF.

This clonotype was seen more than once but under ten times. The chain uses TRBV29-1 and TRBJ1-2; possible D gene TRBD1, 5 bases. This CDR3 has 12 residues. Per the germline V gene, CDR1 is SQVTM and CDR2 is ANQGSEA. The ends were cut back, 3 bases at V and 6 bases at J, with 11 bases in the middle. The CDR3 coding sequence is TGCAGCGTTGACAGGGCATCTGATGGCTACACCTTC. Protein: CSVDRASDGYTF.

The chain joins TRBV5-8 to TRBJ2-3; 12 bases match TRBD2. Germline values: CDR1 SGHTS, CDR2 YDEGEE. This CDR3 contains 16 residues. Trimming at V came to 2 bases and at J to 5 bases, leaving 6 bases not matched to a gene. The CDR3 spells CASSFRRTSGKDTQYF. Written as DNA, the CDR3 is TGTGCCAGCAGCTTTAGGCGGACTAGCGGGAAAGATACGCAGTATTTT.

In this sample, this clonotype turned up a few times. This chain joins TRBV4-3 and TRBJ2-7; D gene ambiguous. The germline V and J ends were trimmed by 1 base and 0 bases, with 13 bases remaining between them. CDR1 is LGHNA and CDR2 is YSLEER in the germline V gene. CDR3 length: 16 amino acids. CDR3 DNA: TGCGCCAGCAGCCAAGGGGTAGAATTCACCTCCTACGAGCAGTACTTC. It codes for CASSQGVEFTSYEQYF.

The CDR3 nucleotides are TGCAGCGTTCACCACACTGAAGCTTTCTTT. Protein sequence: CSVHHTEAFF. The V call is TRBV29-1, the J call TRBJ1-1, with D uncertain. Germline-derived CDR1 and CDR2 are SQVTM and ANQGSEA. This CDR3 spans 10 amino acids. Trimming shortened V by 5 bases and J by 3 bases, and 4 bases separated the two germline ends.

The chain has TRBV5-1 and TRBJ2-5, with a tentative D call TRBD1 (5 bases). V was clipped by 5 bases and J by 2 bases, with 13 bases between them. The CDR3 totals 14 residues. Germline assignment: CDR1 SGHRS and CDR2 YFSETQ. The CDR3 loop reads CASRYTAGQETQYF. The DNA of the CDR3 is TGCGCCAGCAGATACACCGCAGGGCAAGAGACCCAGTACTTC. Filled out from reference TRBV5-1 and TRBJ2-5, the complete variable domain reads KAGVTQTPRYLIKTRGQQVTLSCSPISGHRSVSWYQQTPGQGLQFLFEYFSETQRNKGNFPGRFSGRQFSNSRSEMNVSTLELGDSALYLCASRYTAGQETQYFGPGTRLLVL.

The V call is TRBV10-3, the J call TRBJ2-7, with TRBD1 matching over 7 bases. CDR3 length: 16 amino acids. Germline CDR1 is ENHRY and CDR2 is SYGVKD. V lost 8 bases and J lost 3; bases outside the gene matches: 16. CDR3 in DNA: TGTGCCATCCTAGAAGAGGGGGCAGCGGTTATCTACGAGCAGTACTTC. Translated, it gives CAILEEGAAVIYEQYF.